These 2 T cell receptor beta chains share one sample of origin, sequenced in a study of blood T cell repertoires in COVID-19. The assay was immunoSEQ multiplex PCR, and TCRdb's table has in-frame clones only and misses some. Here the sample spans 300,000 to 350,000 clones, 87% being singletons. The sample was peripheral blood. The receptors here all came from a young man with active or convalescent COVID-19.

CDR3 sequence: CASSHNREGIYEQYF. The CDR3 nucleotides are TGTGCCAGCAGCCATAACCGGGAGGGCATTTACGAGCAGTACTTC. This chain links TRBV11-3 with TRBJ2-7; 8 bases are a match to TRBD2. The CDR3 extends over 15 amino acids. Germline values: CDR1 SGHNT, CDR2 YENEEA. V was clipped by 5 bases and J by 4 bases; unmatched bases: 10.

The rearrangement links TRBV25-1 to TRBJ2-1; D unresolved. Per the germline V gene, CDR1 is MGHDK and CDR2 is SYGVNS. The CDR3 consists of 11 residues. The V end was cut by 5 bases, the J end by 6 bases, with 5 bases between. The CDR3 spells CASSSLNEQFF. The CDR3 coding sequence is TGTGCCAGCAGTTCACTCAATGAGCAGTTCTTC. The full variable domain, completed using reference TRBV25-1 and TRBJ2-1, is EADIYQTPRYLVIGTGKKITLECSQTMGHDKMYWYQQDPGMELHLIHYSYGVNSTEKGDLSSESTVSRIRTEHFPLTLESARPSHTSQYLCASSSLNEQFFGPGTRLTVL.